This T cell receptor (beta chain) is from a study of cytomegalovirus exposure and HLA in healthy donors. Overall study findings and caveats: The authors judged a highly shared variant cluster likely a sequencing artifact. Investigators reported more than 150 TCR beta chains as tied to cytomegalovirus. Reported findings show TCR beta sequences accurately forecast HLA-A and HLA-B alleles in most subjects.

PCR employed 60 Vbeta and 13 Jbeta primers. Generated by immunoSEQ multiplex PCR, the TCRdb table keeps only in-frame clones and is missing some. The sample has some 110,000 clones; just under 80% are singletons. Turning to this clone: What it binds is unknown.

This clonotype was sampled from a male donor in good health and CMV-seronegative. Source material: PBMCs.

The CDR3 DNA reads TGCGCCAGCAGCTTGCCGCGGGAGAACACAGATACGCAGTATTTT. Protein sequence: CASSLPRENTDTQYF. The V gene is TRBV5-1, the J gene TRBJ2-3; 7 bases map to TRBD2. The CDR3 runs to 15 residues. Germline CDR1 reads SGHRS; CDR2 reads YFSETQ. The J segment lost 2 bases and the V segment lost 1 base, leaving 4 bases of the junction unmatched.